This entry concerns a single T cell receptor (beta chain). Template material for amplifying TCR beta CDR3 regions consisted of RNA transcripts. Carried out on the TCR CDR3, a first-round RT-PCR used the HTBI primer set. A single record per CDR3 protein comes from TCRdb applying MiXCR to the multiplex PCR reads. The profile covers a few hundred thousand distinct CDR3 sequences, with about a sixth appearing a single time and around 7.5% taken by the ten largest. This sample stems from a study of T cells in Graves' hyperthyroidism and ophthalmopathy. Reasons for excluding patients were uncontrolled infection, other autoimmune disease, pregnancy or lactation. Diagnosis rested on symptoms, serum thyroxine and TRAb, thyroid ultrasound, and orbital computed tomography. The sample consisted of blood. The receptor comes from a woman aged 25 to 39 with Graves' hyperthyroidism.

CDR3 bases: TGTGCCAGTCAATTGGGGACCGCCGGGGAGCTGTTTTTT. This encodes CASQLGTAGELFF. The V and J genes are TRBV18 and TRBJ2-2, with D possibly being TRBD1 or TRBD2 (5 bases each). Trimming removed 9 bases at V and 6 bases at J, with 14 bases between. The CDR3 totals 13 residues. CDR1 is KGHSH and CDR2 is LQKENI in the germline V gene. The full variable domain, rest sourced from reference TRBV18 and TRBJ2-2, is NAGVMQNPRHLVRRRGQEARLRCSPMKGHSHVYWYRQLPEEGLKFMVYLQKENIIDESGMPKERFSAEFPKEGPSILRIQQVVRGDSAAYFCASQLGTAGELFFGEGSRLTVL.